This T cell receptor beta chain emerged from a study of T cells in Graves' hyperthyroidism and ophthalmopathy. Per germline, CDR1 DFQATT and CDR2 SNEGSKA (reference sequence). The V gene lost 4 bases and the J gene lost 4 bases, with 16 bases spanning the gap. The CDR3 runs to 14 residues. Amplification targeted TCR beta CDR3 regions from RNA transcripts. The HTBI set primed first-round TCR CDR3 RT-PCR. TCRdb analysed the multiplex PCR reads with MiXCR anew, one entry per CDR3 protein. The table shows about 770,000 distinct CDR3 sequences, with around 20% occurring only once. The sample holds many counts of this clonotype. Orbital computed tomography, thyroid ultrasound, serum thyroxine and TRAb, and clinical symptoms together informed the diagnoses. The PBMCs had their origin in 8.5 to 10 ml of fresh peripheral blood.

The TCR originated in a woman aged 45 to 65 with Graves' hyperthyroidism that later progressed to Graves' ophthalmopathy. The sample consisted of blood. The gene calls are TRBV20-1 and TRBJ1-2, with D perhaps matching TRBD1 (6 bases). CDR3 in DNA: TGCAGTGCTAACGAGGGGGAAGCTATCTATGGCTACACCTTC. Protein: CSANEGEAIYGYTF.